This T cell receptor (beta chain) originates from a study of cytomegalovirus exposure and HLA in healthy donors. Broader study findings: In presence/absence analyses, roughly uniform sequencing depth across donors was assumed.

To note about this clone: Its specificity is not known.

This CDR3 spans 14 amino acids. Trimming took off 3 bases at V and 2 bases at J, with 10 bases between the two ends. Looked up from germline, CDR1 is SEHNR and CDR2 is FQNEAQ (reference sequence). With 60 Vbeta and 13 Jbeta primers, the PCR was carried out. Data came from immunoSEQ multiplex PCR; TCRdb stores just in-frame clones and leaves some out. This sample yields some 150,000 clones, of which roughly 80% are seen a single time; roughly 3.4% belongs to the top ten. Sequenced sample: PBMCs. This receptor was taken from a male donor in good health and CMV-seronegative. The chain has TRBV7-9 and TRBJ2-5; D not resolved. Here the CDR3 DNA reads TGTGCCAGCAGCTTTTTCAGCGATCAAGAGACCCAGTACTTC. This encodes CASSFFSDQETQYF.